One T cell receptor (beta chain) is described in this entry. This record comes from a study of T cell responses to AZD1222 COVID-19 vaccine. The CDR3 contains 13 residues. The V end lost 2 bases, the J end lost 4 bases, and 8 bases lay between the germline ends. Using immunoSEQ multiplex PCR, the repertoire was profiled, and TCRdb retains in-frame clones only, with some absent. The profile covers about 97,000 clones, with 90% appearing a single time and 1.3% taken by the ten largest. The chain combines TRBV12-3 or TRBV12-4 with TRBJ1-2, with a weak D call TRBD1 (5 bases). The sequences come from peripheral blood, collected on day 0 of AZD1222 vaccination. This TCR was sampled from an adult in good health. For the CDR3, the DNA is TGTGCCAGCAGTTTACAGGGAAGCTATGGCTACACCTTC. Translation: CASSLQGSYGYTF.